One sample yielded the 29 T cell receptor beta chains listed below, sequenced in a study of blood T cell repertoires in COVID-19 (dated by TCRdb to about 2020). Receptor amplification or capture employed the immunoSEQ multiplex PCR assay. Imported from immuneACCESS, the table was reduced by TCRdb to in-frame sequences with V and J called. These copies leave out some clones; in studies compared against another copy, an unresolved V gene accounts for under half, and the cause of the remainder is not known. Present in this sample are fewer than 700,000 clones, roughly nine tenths of which were seen just once. The top ten constitute roughly 7.3% of the sample. The specimen was peripheral blood. Receptors originate from a woman aged 45-65 years with COVID-19, enrolled during active disease.

The rearrangement uses TRBV9 and TRBJ1-1, with a weak D call TRBD1 (5 bases). Germline CDR1 is SGDLS and CDR2 is YYNGEE. This CDR3 has 15 amino acids. The germline V and J ends were trimmed by 0 bases and 3 bases, with 12 bases remaining between them. CDR3 in DNA: TGTGCCAGCAGCGTAGACGGCCGGGGGTACACTGAAGCTTTCTTT. It translates to CASSVDGRGYTEAFF.

The chain joins TRBV3-1 (or the pseudogene TRBV3-2) to TRBJ2-7, with a tentative D call TRBD2 (5 bases). Germline CDR1 reads LGHDT; CDR2 reads YNNKEL (reference sequence). The CDR3 has 15 residues. V lost 0 bases and J 6 bases, leaving 15 bases between the germline ends. The CDR3 DNA sequence: TGTGCCAGCAGCCAAGACAGTCCCAGGAGCGGCGAGCAGTACTTC. As protein: CASSQDSPRSGEQYF.

The chain couples TRBV5-1 to TRBJ2-7; 12 bases match TRBD2. Trimming cost V 4 bases and J 6 bases; bases outside gene matches: 11. The CDR3 extends over 16 amino acids. The germline gives CDR1 SGHRS, CDR2 YFSETQ. This CDR3 is CASSPGLAGRLGEQYF. The CDR3, as DNA: TGCGCCAGCAGCCCGGGACTAGCGGGCCGGCTTGGCGAGCAGTACTTC.

The genes are TRBV5-8 and TRBJ1-1; TRBD1 is a possible D gene (5 bases). The germline CDR1 and CDR2 sequences are SGHTS and YDEGEE. V lost 10 bases and J lost 8, with 9 bases in between. The CDR3 is made up of 9 amino acids. The CDR3 DNA sequence: TGTGCCGGGGCCGTAGAAGCTTTCTTT. Translation: CAGAVEAFF.

CDR3 bases: TGCAGTGCTCGCGGGGATGACGAGCAGTACTTC. Its protein is CSARGDDEQYF. The chain recombines TRBV20-1 with TRBJ2-7; perhaps TRBD2 as D (6 bases). The CDR3 loop spans 11 amino acids. Germline CDR1 reads DFQATT; CDR2 reads SNEGSKA (reference sequence). The germline V and J ends were trimmed by 5 bases and 5 bases, with 10 bases remaining between them.

This chain connects TRBV4-1 to TRBJ2-3, with 7 bases identical to TRBD2. Trimming cost V 2 bases and J 4 bases; bases outside gene matches: 9. The CDR3 sequence is 16 residues long. Germline V gene lookup returns CDR1 MGHRA and CDR2 YSYEKL. This CDR3 reads CASSQTLAEGADTQYF. For the CDR3, the DNA is TGCGCCAGCAGCCAAACGCTAGCGGAGGGTGCAGATACGCAGTATTTT.

The chain couples TRBV24-1 to TRBJ1-6; weak D call: TRBD1 (5 bases). The CDR3 runs 13 residues. CDR1 and CDR2 from the germline V gene are KGHDR and SFDVKD. The ends were cut back, 7 bases at V and 7 bases at J, with 10 bases in the middle. The CDR3 nucleotides read TGTGCCACCAGCAGGGCAGCCAATTCACCCCTCCACTTT. Its protein is CATSRAANSPLHF.

This clone appeared a single time. The chain has TRBV7-3 and TRBJ2-7; 9 bases are shared with TRBD1. J gave up 2 bases and V 4 bases, and 9 bases lay outside the gene matches. Looked up from germline, CDR1 is SGHTA and CDR2 is FQGTGA. The length of the CDR3 is 16 residues. The CDR3: CASSSQQGALPYEQYF. CDR3 DNA: TGTGCCAGCAGCTCCCAACAGGGGGCTCTCCCCTACGAGCAGTACTTC.

The gene calls are TRBV5-1 and TRBJ2-3; 8 bases fit TRBD2. This CDR3 is built from 14 residues. Germline assignment: CDR1 SGHRS and CDR2 YFSETQ. V shed 2 bases, J shed 5 bases, and the junction held 4 bases outside the gene matches. The CDR3 region is CASSFGGAEDTQYF. The CDR3 bases are TGCGCCAGCAGCTTCGGGGGGGCCGAAGATACGCAGTATTTT.

The chain combines TRBV27 with TRBJ1-2, with TRBD1 matching over 9 bases. Germline CDR1 reads MNHEY; CDR2 reads SMNVEV (reference sequence). The CDR3 length is 15 residues. V gave up 6 bases and J gave up 1 base; unmatched junction bases: 6. CDR3 DNA sequence: TGTGCCAGCAGACCCACAGGGGGCCATAACTATGGCTACACCTTC. Translating gives CASRPTGGHNYGYTF.

The DNA for the CDR3 is TGTGCCAGCCGTCTGACTACCCAAGAGACCCAGTACTTC. It translates to CASRLTTQETQYF. The V call is TRBV12-3 or TRBV12-4, the J call TRBJ2-5; the D gene is possibly TRBD2 (5 bases). Trimming took off 8 bases at V and 1 base at J, with 11 bases between the two ends. This CDR3 is built from 13 residues.

This chain joins TRBV10-3 and TRBJ2-7; a possible D gene is TRBD2 (5 bases). Trimming took off 10 bases at V and 2 bases at J, with 18 bases between the two ends. The CDR3 is 14 residues long. Germline V CDR1 and CDR2: ENHRY, SYGVKD. This chain's CDR3 is CATCRDLTTYEQYF. For the CDR3, the DNA is TGTGCCACTTGCCGGGATCTAACAACCTACGAGCAGTACTTC.

This clone was detected once. This chain joins TRBV5-6 and TRBJ1-1; D is ambiguous. V gave up 6 bases and J gave up 2 bases, with 17 bases separating them. There are 15 residues in the CDR3. The V gene's germline CDR1 is SGHDT and CDR2 YYEEEE. CDR3 in amino acids: CASTTTPTVNTEAFF. The CDR3 DNA is TGTGCCAGCACCACTACCCCCACGGTAAACACTGAAGCTTTCTTT. The full variable domain, completed using reference TRBV5-6 and TRBJ1-1, is DAGVTQSPTHLIKTRGQQVTLRCSPKSGHDTVSWYQQALGQGPQFIFQYYEEEERQRGNFPDRFSGHQFPNYSSELNVNALLLGDSALYLCASTTTPTVNTEAFFGQGTRLTVV.

V usage is TRBV19 and J usage is TRBJ1-1, with TRBD1 matching 8 bases. V lost 5 bases to trimming and J lost 5 bases; unmatched junction nucleotides: 10. Germline CDR1 reads LNHDA; CDR2 reads SQIVND (reference sequence). The CDR3 has 15 amino acids. CDR3 in DNA: TGTGCCAGTAGTTCCCTAACAGGGGGTAGGACTGAAGCTTTCTTT. The encoded protein is CASSSLTGGRTEAFF.

V and J are TRBV9 and TRBJ1-1, with a tentative D call TRBD1 (6 bases). Trimming took 4 bases from V and 4 from J, leaving 20 bases between them. This CDR3 spans 16 amino acids. Germline CDR1 and CDR2: SGDLS and YYNGEE. CDR3 in DNA: TGTGCCAGCAGCCTTACAGGGTCCGGACGGGGCACTGAAGCTTTCTTT. Translating gives CASSLTGSGRGTEAFF.

The rearrangement joins TRBV27 to TRBJ2-1, with 15 bases matching TRBD2. CDR1 and CDR2 from the germline V gene are MNHEY and SMNVEV (reference sequence). The trim removed 6 bases at V and 1 base at J, leaving 10 bases unmatched. The CDR3 sequence is 19 residues long. The CDR3 here is CASRGTSGGLRLSYNEQFF. The DNA for the CDR3 is TGTGCCAGCAGGGGGACTAGCGGGGGGCTACGCCTATCCTACAATGAGCAGTTCTTC.

This chain links TRBV3-1 (or the pseudogene TRBV3-2) with TRBJ1-2; TRBD1 is a possible D gene (5 bases). Germline CDR1 and CDR2: LGHDT and YNNKEL (reference sequence). The CDR3 extends over 14 amino acids. The V and J ends lost 1 base and 4 bases respectively, with 10 bases between them. The CDR3 DNA sequence: TGTGCCAGCAGCCAAGTACAGGAGGGCTATGGCTACACCTTC. Encoded protein: CASSQVQEGYGYTF.

J is TRBJ2-2 and V is TRBV12-3 or TRBV12-4; TRBD1 might be the D (5 bases). The V end lost 7 bases, the J end lost 6 bases, and 12 bases lay between the germline ends. The CDR3 is 13 amino acids. CDR3: CASNDKGAGELFF. The CDR3, as DNA: TGTGCCAGCAACGACAAAGGGGCCGGGGAGCTGTTTTTT.

The chain uses TRBV2 and TRBJ2-7, with TRBD1 matching 9 bases. V trimming: 6 bases; J trimming: 5 bases; junction bases outside the gene matches: 5. This CDR3 contains 13 residues. CDR1 is SNHLY, CDR2 FYNNEI, per germline. The DNA for the CDR3 is TGTGCCAGCAGAGGGGACAGGGTCAACGAGCAGTACTTC. Translated: CASRGDRVNEQYF.

The chain links TRBV6-1 to TRBJ2-7, with TRBD2 as a possible D gene (7 bases). Trimming removed 0 bases from V and 7 bases from J, with 16 bases in between. Germline loops: CDR1 MNHNS, CDR2 SASEGT. The CDR3 runs 15 residues. The CDR3 DNA follows: TGTGCCAGCAGTGAAGCGCGAGGGGGGGCCGTAGAGCAGTACTTC. It yields the protein CASSEARGGAVEQYF.

The chain links TRBV7-9 to TRBJ2-7; weak D call: TRBD2 (5 bases). The CDR3 covers 12 residues. The V end was cut by 5 bases, the J end by 6 bases, with 11 bases between. CDR1 is SEHNR, CDR2 FQNEAQ, per germline (reference sequence). The CDR3 loop is CASSPYEGEQYF. The CDR3 DNA reads TGTGCCAGCAGCCCGTACGAGGGCGAGCAGTACTTC.

This chain links TRBV30 with TRBJ1-3; D gene unclear. V lost 3 bases, J lost 8 bases, and 5 bases lay in between. Germline lookup yields CDR1 GTSNPN and CDR2 SVGIG (reference sequence). The CDR3 is 10 amino acids. CDR3 bases: TGTGCCTGGAGCGAGGACACCATATATTTT. It codes for CAWSEDTIYF.

The chain carries TRBV9 and TRBJ1-5; 9 bases agree with TRBD1. Germline V gene sequence: CDR1 SGDLS, CDR2 YYNGEE. V trimming: 3 bases; J trimming: 0 bases; junction bases outside the gene matches: 10. CDR3 length equals 18 residues. CDR3 in amino acids: CASSGPGTGPYSNQPQHF. The CDR3 region has the DNA TGTGCCAGCAGCGGACCCGGGACAGGGCCCTATAGCAATCAGCCCCAGCATTTT.

The chain links TRBV5-6 to TRBJ2-2, with a possible D match to TRBD1 (6 bases). The CDR3 spans 15 residues. V shed 2 bases and J shed 0 bases, with 8 bases lying between them. Germline CDR1 and CDR2: SGHDT and YYEEEE. In DNA, the CDR3 is TGTGCCAGCAGCTTTCGGACAGCGAACACCGGGGAGCTGTTTTTT. Its translation: CASSFRTANTGELFF.

The J gene is TRBJ1-2, the V gene TRBV19; 7 bases map to TRBD1. This CDR3 has 16 residues. Germline assignment: CDR1 LNHDA and CDR2 SQIVND (reference sequence). The J segment lost 7 bases and the V segment lost 3 bases, leaving 14 bases of the junction unmatched. The CDR3 DNA reads as TGTGCCAGTAGTATTAAAGCTACAGGGGAGCGGCGTGGCTACACCTTC. It yields the protein CASSIKATGERRGYTF.

The chain links TRBV6-5 to TRBJ2-3; tentative D call: TRBD1 (6 bases). The CDR3 extends over 14 amino acids. From germline, CDR1 is MNHEY and CDR2 SVGAGI. The germline V and J ends were trimmed by 7 bases and 0 bases, with 11 bases remaining between them. The CDR3 loop reads CASKQGHSTDTQYF. CDR3 sequence (DNA): TGTGCCAGCAAACAGGGCCATAGCACAGATACGCAGTATTTT.

This rearrangement joins TRBV5-5 to TRBJ1-2; D is perhaps TRBD1 (6 bases). Germline V CDR1 and CDR2: SGHKS, YYEKEE (reference sequence). The V end was cut by 5 bases, the J end by 8 bases, with 22 bases between. This CDR3 has 15 residues. CDR3 in DNA: TGTGCCAGCAGTCGCGACAGGATTGATAGAGAGGGCTACACCTTC. It yields the protein CASSRDRIDREGYTF.

The chain joins TRBV2 to TRBJ1-1, with D uncertain. The germline V and J ends were trimmed by 5 bases and 1 base, with 8 bases remaining between them. This CDR3 is built from 13 residues. In germline, CDR1 is SNHLY, CDR2 FYNNEI. The CDR3 loop is CASSLSGNTEAFF. CDR3 DNA sequence: TGTGCCAGCAGTCTCTCGGGGAACACTGAAGCTTTCTTT.

The rearrangement uses TRBV6-1 and TRBJ1-1; D perhaps matches TRBD1 (5 bases). V lost 0 bases and J lost 5, with 10 bases in between. This CDR3 comprises 14 residues. Germline CDR1 MNHNS, CDR2 SASEGT. In nucleotides, the CDR3 is TGTGCCAGCAGTGAAGCTCGGGGGGGTACTGAAGCTTTCTTT. Its protein is CASSEARGGTEAFF.